The following is a TCR beta chain sequence with its context. It lacks a known antigen. This entry belongs to a study of cytomegalovirus exposure and HLA in healthy donors (TCRdb year 2017). Background for the entire study: An earlier analysis of some 600 of the donors reported about 260 Gb of sequence data and 95 million to 140 million unique TCR beta sequences obtained from about 170 million T cells. In a later genetic analysis, genome-wide SNP genotypes for about three fifths of the roughly 670 donors were used, and that subset was treated as a discovery cohort. Rather than drawing on any new phenotypic data, the later analysis identified candidate immune exposures from TCR beta sequences and the way those sequences occurred across donors. Among about 360 genotyped donors of the cohort, an average of approximately 240,000 unique TCR beta nucleotide sequences were sequenced per donor, around 20% of them non-productive. Every repertoire in the discovery cohort had been generated on one and the same sequencing platform. Using immunosequencing, the study profiled T cell repertoires from 640 or so subjects and related those repertoires to cytomegalovirus serostatus. To predict cytomegalovirus infection status, the study combined high-throughput TCR immunosequencing, statistical association of individual TCRs with disease status, and machine learning. An earlier analysis of some 500 of the donors applied high-throughput TCR beta sequencing to assess whether each TCR beta V gene segment acted as functional or pseudogenic. Both class I and class II loci were covered by HLA typing, at four-digit resolution. The genetic ancestry cluster associated with self-reported Caucasian donors included 81% of the roughly 380 genotyped donors. The number of typed donors differed by locus: about 620-640 for A, B, C, DRB1 and DQB1; approximately 540 for DQA1; some 610 for DPA1; and around 450 for DPB1. Donor age, sex, ethnicity and CMV serostatus were compiled together with the repertoire data. Along with the roughly 700-subject first cohort, a separate validation cohort of some 130 different subjects was used. About 300 gigabases of sequencing data and 70 million to 85 million unique TCR sequences were included in an early release covering several hundred HLA-typed donors. The study aimed to test whether signatures of past pathogen exposure could be identified by cataloging public T cell receptors. A later analysis re-examined previously published TCR beta repertoires from roughly 720 donors and added high-resolution HLA genotyping to investigate patterns of TCR occurrence. Because of strong linkage in the cohort, roughly five DR-DQ haplotypes were treated as single units for association and clustering. Findings and caveats that apply to the study as a whole: A cluster of highly shared sequence variants was judged likely to represent a technical artifact of the sequencing pipeline. The presence/absence analyses assumed that sequencing depth was roughly uniform across donors, and that assumption may not be true. The classifier was reported to diagnose cytomegalovirus status with high specificity and sensitivity in both the original and validation cohorts. At a false discovery rate of 0.05, a later analysis linked around 17,000 TCR beta sequences to specific HLA alleles. In an earlier analysis of 587 of the donors, most TCR beta V segments appeared in productive rearrangements about 87% or about 30% of the time, broadly matching IMGT annotations. The 87-base-pair reads could not distinguish some IMGT-functional V segments, including TRBV6-2 and TRBV6-3, so those segments were excluded. Compared with equally common non-associated chains, HLA-associated TCR beta chains in a later analysis were more clonally expanded and had lower generation probabilities. Over 15 rarely observed V segments, including chromosome 9 orphons, were excluded from the earlier analysis of just under 600 of the donors because counts were too low. Several of the top co-occurrence clusters appeared to be linked to parvovirus B19, influenza, CMV and Epstein-Barr virus, according to a later analysis. The authors suggested that the approach could potentially be extended to other disease states and immunological phenotypes. A further reported finding was that TCR beta sequences accurately predicted the HLA-A and HLA-B alleles for most subjects in the first cohort. Because HLA typing was missing for some donors at each locus, association tests included only the typed subset. According to a later genetic analysis, donors in an Asian-associated ancestry cluster had fewer N-insertions in productive TCRs than the approximately 710-donor mean. The cohort was sequenced for TCR beta chains only, and without alpha or paired-chain data the features that could be detected were limited. The study listed over 150 TCR beta chains as associated with cytomegalovirus. In a later analysis, the rate of TCR association differed among HLA loci, with DRB1 alleles having the most associated TCRs and HLA-C alleles having the fewest. Correlated functional status among segregating V segments might be attributable to linkage disequilibrium, but an unknown experimental factor could not be ruled out. Across donors, most TCR sequences were observed very rarely, whereas some public TCRs were present in many individuals. A few of the identified cytomegalovirus-associated TCR beta chains were confirmed in vitro to be specific for cytomegalovirus antigens. A later analysis found that most CMV-associated TCR beta chains appeared HLA-restricted, with HLA associations seemingly driven largely by CMV exposure. The only immune exposure information available for the cohort was CMV serostatus. When HLA alleles, especially DR and DQ, strongly co-occurred, TCR associations were difficult to assign to individual alleles. An association between a missense DCLRE1C variant and V-gene and J-gene trimming of TCR beta chains was found in a later genetic analysis and replicated in an independent cohort.

The cohort consisted of 650 to 850 healthy bone marrow donors. Cohort members were all nominally healthy when sampled, although unrecorded immune exposures were likely present. The donor was CMV seronegative and was included in the group of over 300 seronegative cohort members. A peripheral blood sample was provided by each donor, and peripheral blood mononuclear cells were used for TCR beta sequencing. Genomic DNA extraction from the blood cell samples was performed with the Qiagen DNeasy Blood Extraction Kit. The library relied on the immunoSEQ multiplex PCR assay. A mixture of 60 forward primers for TCR Vbeta segments and 13 reverse primers for TCR Jbeta segments was used in the multiplex PCR. The CDR3 region of rearranged TCR beta genes was amplified from genomic DNA with a multiplex PCR assay. The Illumina HiSeq System was used to sequence the amplified TCR beta libraries as 87-base-pair reads. The authors processed their data as follows. In a later analysis, some 80 million unique TCR beta chains were counted across the 500 to 850 repertoires, and roughly 11 million of these chains were shared by at least two donors. To remove PCR and sequencing errors, raw reads were error-corrected and collapsed into unique sequences using a nearest-neighbor algorithm that merged closely related sequences. Alignment of CDR3 sequences to IMGT reference sequences was used to assign V, D and J gene segments. For a sequence to be retained, at least a six-nucleotide match to both a V gene segment and a J gene segment was required. Rearrangements were classified as productive when the CDR3 lacked stop codons and remained in frame with V and J, and all other rearrangements were classified as non-productive. Following IMGT convention, CDR3 was defined as the stretch from the second conserved V-encoded cysteine up to the conserved J-encoded phenylalanine. Sequences without an unambiguous match to a single V gene segment were excluded from the earlier analysis of 450 to 650 of the donors. In an earlier analysis of 500 to 750 of the donors, V segments were called functional above 56.7% productive rearrangements and were called segregating when the between-donor standard deviation exceeded 5%. A statistical classification framework was developed to diagnose cytomegalovirus status using the catalog of TCR beta chain sequences. In a later analysis, V and J genes were assigned by comparing TCR nucleotide sequences against IMGT/GENE-DB human TR gene sequences. Using the TCRdist pipeline, a later analysis assigned CDR3 sequences along with most-parsimonious VDJ recombination scenarios. In a later analysis, each TCR beta chain was defined by its CDR3 amino acid sequence together with its V-gene family, and reads without a unique V-gene family were excluded. To address suspected cross-contamination and a sequencing artifact, a later analysis removed approximately 600 highly shared, low-generation-probability nucleotide sequences. A later analysis calculated a clonal expansion index for each public chain from normalized within-repertoire ranks of inferred template counts. In a later analysis, generation probabilities were computed using a VDJ recombination model fitted to out-of-frame rearrangements, and the results were checked against IGoR. A later analysis scored TCR-TCR, TCR-HLA and TCR-CMV co-occurrence with hypergeometric tests, applying a repertoire-size bias correction to TCR pairs. To estimate false discovery rates, a later analysis permuted the HLA or CMV assignments 20 times. In a later analysis, co-occurring TCRs were grouped with DBSCAN, and TCRdist sequence similarity was added when clustering was performed within HLA-allele-positive subsets. Co-occurrence clustering excluded repertoires with fewer than 30,000 or more than 120,000 public chains, plus five with anomalous nucleotide sharing. TCRdb's version of the immuneACCESS table is confined to in-frame rearrangements and falls short of the full clone set. An unresolved V gene accounts for under half of the shortfall where checked; the remainder is of unknown origin. For V, J and clone size, that table is used; D and trimming come from the DNA. This specimen's table enumerates about 91,000 clones. The ten largest clones take up roughly 3% of the sample.

From a lookup of the germline V gene, CDR1 and CDR2 are MNHNS and SASEGT. At the junction V is shortened by 4 bases and J by 3 bases; bases outside the gene matches: 4. Spanning cysteine to phenylalanine, the CDR3 consists of 15 amino acids. Left in the record is the CDR3 DNA by itself, 45 bases read in frame from the first base. The rearrangement joined TRBV6-1 to TRBJ2-3; TRBD1 matches 10 bases in the middle. The TCR comes from a woman aged 25-40 years in good health and CMV-seronegative. The sample was PBMCs. The bases read TGTGCCAGCAGTGGGACAGGGGGGAGGACAGATACGCAGTATTTT. This gives the protein CASSGTGGRTDTQYF.